The next 25 T cell receptor beta chains were all read from a single sample in a study of human T cells and chemical hapten exposure. The starting material, unfractionated whole blood, was used for total RNA extraction. MiXCR, run by TCRdb on the 5' RACE reads, gives a single entry per CDR3 protein. Of about 140,000 distinct CDR3 sequences detected, 4.1% appear once; the ten largest clones hold roughly 1.4%. The receptors were sampled from a female donor in good health.

This clonotype was seen many times. The chain uses TRBV29-1 and TRBJ2-3; the D call may be TRBD1 or TRBD2 (6 bases each). This CDR3 comprises 15 residues. Germline V gene data show CDR1 as SQVTM and CDR2 as ANQGSEA. Trimming removed 6 bases at V and 4 bases at J, with 20 bases between. This CDR3 reads CSVRYSSRGPDTQYF. The CDR3, as DNA: TGCAGCGTCCGGTACTCCTCTCGGGGGCCAGATACGCAGTATTTT.

Many counts were recorded for this clonotype. This sequence joins TRBV5-1 and TRBJ2-1; 10 bases match TRBD1. From germline, CDR1 is SGHRS and CDR2 YFSETQ. The V and J ends lost 3 bases and 4 bases, in that order; junction bases with no gene match: 7. The CDR3 spans 16 residues. The CDR3 bases are TGCGCCAGCAGCTGGGGCCGGGACAGGGGTTACAATGAGCAGTTCTTC. It specifies CASSWGRDRGYNEQFF.

For the CDR3, the DNA is TGTGCCAGCAGGCAGGAATCTCAGCCCCAGCATTTT. It is translated as CASRQESQPQHF. This chain joins TRBV12-3 or TRBV12-4 and TRBJ1-5; D remains ambiguous. V was cut by 6 bases and J by 6 bases, with 9 bases left in between. CDR3 length: 12 amino acids.

At least ten counts were recorded for this clonotype. The J gene is TRBJ2-5, the V gene TRBV6-2 or TRBV6-3, with 9 nucleotides matching TRBD1. The CDR3 totals 16 residues. With V trimmed by 6 bases and J by 2 bases, 10 bases remained unmatched. CDR1 is MNHEY, CDR2 SVGEGT, per germline. The CDR3 nucleotides read TGTGCCAGCAGACCCGACAGGGGGAATGGACAAGAGACCCAGTACTTC. It codes for CASRPDRGNGQETQYF.

This clonotype was seen at least ten times. This chain connects TRBV27 to TRBJ1-4; D remains ambiguous. CDR1 is MNHEY, CDR2 SMNVEV, per germline (reference sequence). CDR3 length equals 15 residues. Deletions cut 3 bases from V and 5 bases from J, with 13 bases between. CDR3 coding DNA: TGTGCCAGCAGTTTTAGCGGGTTTCAGAATGAAAAACTGTTTTTT. Protein sequence: CASSFSGFQNEKLFF.

The chain employs TRBV7-2 and TRBJ2-1; D not resolved. Germline V gene lookup returns CDR1 SGHTA and CDR2 FQGNSA. The length of the CDR3 is 14 residues. Trimming removed 1 base from V and 10 bases from J, with 14 bases in between. This CDR3 is CASSLGGPGLEQFF. The CDR3 bases are TGTGCCAGCAGCTTAGGGGGTCCTGGGTTAGAGCAGTTCTTC.

This clonotype was observed many times. The V and J genes are TRBV10-3 and TRBJ2-2, with D tentatively TRBD1 or TRBD2 (6 bases each). V was trimmed by 4 bases and J by 0 bases, leaving 12 bases between them. This CDR3 has 16 amino acids. CDR1 and CDR2 from the germline V gene are ENHRY and SYGVKD. The CDR3 sequence is CAISGGTRSNTGELFF. The CDR3, as DNA: TGTGCCATCAGTGGCGGGACACGATCGAACACCGGGGAGCTGTTTTTT.

The CDR3 sequence is CASSWGGRSYNEQFF. In DNA form, the CDR3 reads TGTGCCAGCAGTTGGGGGGGCAGGTCCTACAATGAGCAGTTCTTC. The chain carries TRBV12-3 or TRBV12-4 and TRBJ2-1, with a possible D match to TRBD2 (7 bases). The CDR3 sequence is 15 residues long. Trimming pared 4 bases from V and 1 base from J, leaving 11 bases between.

This clonotype was detected ten times or more. The rearrangement joins TRBV6-2 or TRBV6-3 to TRBJ2-1; D is ambiguous. The germline gives CDR1 MNHEY, CDR2 SVGEGT. Trimming took 11 bases from V and 6 from J, leaving 20 bases between them. There are 14 residues in the CDR3. The CDR3 DNA sequence: TGTGCCGCCCGACCGGACCTTGAAATCAATGAGCAGTTCTTC. Translation: CAARPDLEINEQFF.

In this sample, this clonotype turned up many times. V usage is TRBV5-5 and J usage is TRBJ2-2; maybe TRBD2 (6 bases). This CDR3 comprises 15 residues. Trimming stripped 1 base from V and 1 base from J, with 8 bases between. CDR1 is SGHKS, CDR2 YYEKEE, per germline (reference sequence). This CDR3 reads CASSLRGLNTGELFF. The CDR3 DNA reads as TGTGCCAGCAGCTTGAGGGGACTGAACACCGGGGAGCTGTTTTTT.

At least ten counts were recorded for this clonotype. The chain links TRBV20-1 to TRBJ1-2; D ambiguous. The length of the CDR3 is 13 residues. Per germline, CDR1 DFQATT and CDR2 SNEGSKA (reference sequence). The germline V and J ends were trimmed by 0 bases and 4 bases, with 9 bases remaining between them. This CDR3 is CSARDTSGYGYTF. The CDR3 DNA reads TGCAGTGCTAGAGACACCTCTGGCTATGGCTACACCTTC.

This clonotype was observed many times. The genes are TRBV10-3 and TRBJ2-5; unclear D gene. Trimming removed 3 bases from V and 5 bases from J, with 10 bases in between. Per the germline V gene, CDR1 is ENHRY and CDR2 is SYGVKD. The CDR3 totals 13 residues. The DNA of the CDR3 is TGTGCCATCAGTGATTTACAGCCTGAGACCCAGTACTTC. Protein product: CAISDLQPETQYF.

This clonotype was counted at least ten times. V and J are TRBV3-1 and TRBJ2-5, with 8 positions matching TRBD2. This CDR3 has 14 amino acids. V lost 3 bases, J lost 4 bases, and 4 bases stayed unmatched. Germline loops: CDR1 LGHDT, CDR2 YNNKEL (reference sequence). CDR3 protein: CASSHAAGGETQYF. CDR3 in DNA: TGTGCCAGCAGCCACGCGGCGGGAGGAGAGACCCAGTACTTC.

This clonotype was seen ten or more times. This chain joins TRBV28 and TRBJ2-7; D unclear. Trimming shortened V by 6 bases and J by 2 bases, and 8 bases separated the two germline ends. The length of the CDR3 is 12 residues. The V gene's germline CDR1 is MDHEN and CDR2 SYDVKM. CDR3 sequence reads: CASRGPPYEQYF. The CDR3 DNA reads TGTGCCAGCAGGGGCCCACCCTACGAGCAGTACTTC.

This clonotype was observed at least ten times. This chain joins TRBV27 and TRBJ2-3, with 8 bases identical to TRBD1. The CDR3 totals 17 residues. Germline V gives CDR1 MNHEY, CDR2 SMNVEV (reference sequence). Unmatched junction bases numbered 6, after V lost 0 bases and J lost 1 base. The CDR3 coding sequence is TGTGCCAGCAGTTTATCCTACCTGGACAGGGGCACAGATACGCAGTATTTT. It specifies CASSLSYLDRGTDTQYF.

This clonotype was detected many times. V usage is TRBV2 and J usage is TRBJ1-2, with TRBD1 identical over 7 bases. The CDR3 length is 17 residues. The junction had 16 bases not matched to a gene; V was cut back by 5 bases and J by 4 bases. The germline V gene encodes CDR1 SNHLY and CDR2 FYNNEI. The CDR3 loop reads CASSFRDREGESYGYTF. DNA for the CDR3: TGTGCCAGCAGTTTTCGAGACAGGGAGGGCGAATCCTATGGCTACACCTTC.

Many counts were recorded for this clonotype. The chain employs TRBV6-6 and TRBJ2-1, with 15 bases lining up with TRBD2. This CDR3 region has 18 residues. Germline assignment: CDR1 MNHNY and CDR2 SVGAGI (reference sequence). Trimming removed 5 bases from V and 0 bases from J; junction bases left unmatched: 5. The CDR3, as DNA: TGTGCCAGCAGTCCTTGGACTAGCGGGGGGGTCTCCTACAATGAGCAGTTCTTC. Protein sequence: CASSPWTSGGVSYNEQFF.

The chain joins TRBV7-9 to TRBJ1-5, with 8 bases fitting TRBD1. This CDR3 region has 15 residues. The germline CDR1 and CDR2 sequences are SEHNR and FQNEAQ (reference sequence). V lost 6 bases and J lost 4; bases outside the gene matches: 8. Here the CDR3 reads CASSQDRAGNQPQHF. CDR3 DNA: TGTGCCAGCAGTCAGGACAGGGCAGGGAATCAGCCCCAGCATTTT. Based on the CDR3 plus reference TRBV7-9 and TRBJ1-5, the full variable domain is DTGVSQNPRHKITKRGQNVTFRCDPISEHNRLYWYRQTLGQGPEFLTYFQNEAQLEKSRLLSDRFSAERPKGSFSTLEIQRTEQGDSAMYLCASSQDRAGNQPQHFGDGTRLSIL.

This clonotype occurred many times. The chain recombines TRBV20-1 with TRBJ1-1; weak D call: TRBD1 (6 bases). Deletions cut 0 bases from V and 5 bases from J, with 13 bases between. CDR3 length: 14 residues. Germline lookup yields CDR1 DFQATT and CDR2 SNEGSKA (reference sequence). The CDR3 protein is CSARDFRGKTEAFF. CDR3 DNA: TGCAGTGCTAGAGATTTCAGGGGCAAAACTGAAGCTTTCTTT.

This clonotype came up many times. The chain couples TRBV7-9 to TRBJ1-4; 7 nucleotides agree with TRBD1. CDR1 is SEHNR, CDR2 FQNEAQ, per germline (reference sequence). CDR3 size: 15 residues. V gave up 1 base and J gave up 4 bases; unmatched junction bases: 3. The CDR3 nucleotides read TGTGCCAGCAGCTTAGGCGACAGGGATAATGAAAAACTGTTTTTT. Protein product: CASSLGDRDNEKLFF.

The sample holds many counts of this clonotype. V and J are TRBV29-1 and TRBJ2-3; no definite D call. CDR3 size: 10 residues. CDR1 is SQVTM, CDR2 ANQGSEA, per germline. The V and J ends lost 7 bases and 5 bases respectively, with 7 bases between them. CDR3 residues: CSARIDTQYF. CDR3 nucleotide sequence: TGCAGCGCCCGAATAGATACGCAGTATTTT.

The rearrangement uses TRBV28 and TRBJ1-2; D perhaps matches TRBD1 (5 bases). The CDR3 runs to 14 residues. V was shortened by 6 bases and J by 4 bases, with 15 bases between the two germline ends. Germline V CDR1 and CDR2: MDHEN, SYDVKM. CDR3: CASSPRGTSYGYTF. Here the CDR3 DNA reads TGTGCCAGCAGCCCCCGTGGGACCAGCTATGGCTACACCTTC.

The V and J genes are TRBV28 and TRBJ1-2, with D perhaps matching TRBD1 (5 bases). CDR1 and CDR2 from the germline V gene are MDHEN and SYDVKM. V was pared by 11 bases and J by 8 bases, with 18 bases between. CDR3 size: 12 residues. For the CDR3, the DNA is TGTGCCCTGCGGGGCGGAGGCCTAGGCTACACCTTC. The encoded protein is CALRGGGLGYTF.

There are many counts of this clonotype. A read error may account for a junction end that differs from germline. This chain uses TRBV12-3 or TRBV12-4 with TRBJ2-2; no firm D call. The CDR3 is made up of 11 amino acids. CDR3 DNA sequence: TGCGCCAGCAGCTTCACCGGGGAGCTGTTTTTT. Its translation is CASSFTGELFF.

This clonotype was recorded at least ten times. The chain joins TRBV3-1 to TRBJ2-3; D remains unclear. The CDR3 loop spans 12 amino acids. Deletions cut 1 base from V and 11 bases from J, with 10 bases between. The germline gives CDR1 LGHDT, CDR2 YNNKEL (reference sequence). The CDR3 here is CASSQAESKQYF. The CDR3 DNA is TGTGCCAGCAGCCAAGCGGAGAGCAAGCAGTATTTT.